These 13 T cell receptor beta chains originate from one sample sequenced in a study of beta chain features in type 1 diabetes. Since all of the isolated RNA was reverse transcribed, expressed TCRB transcripts were what got sequenced. This table comes from immunoSEQ multiplex PCR, and its TCRdb copy is limited to in-frame clones, with some not included. The table records roughly 170,000 clones, 13% of them present only once. Sample: central memory CD4+ T cells from blood. The receptors originated from a woman in her late teens or twenties in good health.

The chain combines TRBV19 with TRBJ2-5; 7 nucleotides align to TRBD2. After removal of 4 bases from V and 2 bases from J, the junction contained 10 bases not matched to a gene. CDR3 size: 16 residues. Germline loops: CDR1 LNHDA, CDR2 SQIVND (reference sequence). In DNA, the CDR3 is TGTGCCAGTAGTAGGTTTTCCGGGACTAATCAAGAGACCCAGTACTTC. Amino acid sequence: CASSRFSGTNQETQYF.

This rearrangement joins TRBV15 to TRBJ2-5; D is unresolved. The CDR3 consists of 13 residues. Deletions cut 0 bases from V and 0 bases from J, with 2 bases between. The germline gives CDR1 LNHNV, CDR2 YYDKDF (reference sequence). CDR3 bases: TGTGCCACCAGCAGAGATAACCAAGAGACCCAGTACTTC. It is translated as CATSRDNQETQYF.

This clone was detected a few times. This chain joins TRBV7-8 and TRBJ1-5; no clear D gene. V lost 5 bases, J lost 4 bases, and 15 bases lay in between. The germline V gene encodes CDR1 SGHVS and CDR2 FQNEAQ. The CDR3 contains 15 residues. The CDR3 DNA reads TGTGCCAGCAGCCGCCGGGAGGGCGTGAATCAGCCCCAGCATTTT. Its translation is CASSRREGVNQPQHF.

This clone was seen only a few times. The J gene is TRBJ2-3, the V gene TRBV15; 10 bases map to TRBD2. V dropped 2 bases and J dropped 5; count of bases not matched to a gene: 4. The CDR3 runs 15 residues. Germline CDR1 LNHNV, CDR2 YYDKDF (reference sequence). The CDR3 coding sequence is TGTGCCACCAGCAGACTAGCGGGAGCTTTAGATACGCAGTATTTT. Its translation is CATSRLAGALDTQYF.

V and J are TRBV28 and TRBJ2-7, with TRBD2 matching 10 bases. The CDR3 extends over 15 amino acids. After removal of 5 bases from V and 0 bases from J, the junction contained 4 bases not matched to a gene. The germline V gene encodes CDR1 MDHEN and CDR2 SYDVKM. CDR3 protein: CASSTRTSGSYEQYF. DNA of the CDR3: TGTGCCAGCAGTACCAGGACTAGCGGCTCCTACGAGCAGTACTTC.

This clone was detected a few times. The chain couples TRBV2 to TRBJ2-1; 11 bases are a match to TRBD2. There are 15 residues in the CDR3. Per germline, CDR1 SNHLY and CDR2 FYNNEI. Trimming removed 5 bases from V and 6 bases from J; junction bases left unmatched: 6. The CDR3 DNA sequence: TGTGCCAGCAGTAACACGGGACTAGCGGTCAATGAGCAGTTCTTC. This encodes CASSNTGLAVNEQFF.

In this sample, this clone turned up a few times. The V gene is TRBV10-3, the J gene TRBJ2-3; TRBD2 aligns across 8 bases. The CDR3 runs 17 residues. Germline V gives CDR1 ENHRY, CDR2 SYGVKD. Germline trimming cut 0 bases from V and 0 bases from J; bases unmatched to any gene: 5. The DNA of the CDR3 is TGTGCCATCAGTGAGTCGACGGGGGGGCCTAGCACAGATACGCAGTATTTT. Its protein is CAISESTGGPSTDTQYF.

The V call is TRBV2, the J call TRBJ1-1; D call uncertain. CDR3 size: 13 residues. V was cut by 3 bases and J by 2 bases, with 7 bases left in between. CDR1 SNHLY and CDR2 FYNNEI come from the germline V gene. CDR3 in amino acids: CASSEGSNTEAFF. CDR3 in DNA: TGTGCCAGCAGTGAGGGCAGCAACACTGAAGCTTTCTTT.

This clone has just a few counts. The gene calls are TRBV5-1 and TRBJ2-5; maybe TRBD1 (6 bases). Germline V gene lookup returns CDR1 SGHRS and CDR2 YFSETQ. The V end was cut by 4 bases, the J end by 5 bases, with 18 bases between. The CDR3 loop spans 15 amino acids. CDR3 DNA sequence: TGCGCCAGCAGCCCGTCAGGGGTAGCTCGCGAGACCCAGTACTTC. It encodes CASSPSGVARETQYF.

This clone was recorded a few times. The J gene is TRBJ2-5, the V gene TRBV19, with 12 positions matching TRBD2. V dropped 3 bases and J dropped 9; count of bases not matched to a gene: 11. The germline gives CDR1 LNHDA, CDR2 SQIVND (reference sequence). This CDR3 has 16 amino acids. The CDR3 bases are TGTGCCAGTAGTATGGTCTCGTCTAGCGGGAGGGCGGCCCAGTACTTC. It specifies CASSMVSSSGRAAQYF.

The chain recombines TRBV11-2 with TRBJ2-7, with 11 positions matching TRBD2. This CDR3 spans 14 amino acids. Germline loops: CDR1 SGHAT, CDR2 FQNNGV. The trim removed 5 bases at V and 2 bases at J, leaving 2 bases unmatched. This CDR3 reads CASSPTSGTYEQYF. The CDR3, as DNA: TGTGCCAGCAGCCCGACTAGCGGGACCTACGAGCAGTACTTC.

This clone was observed a handful of times. V usage is TRBV2 and J usage is TRBJ2-2, with 12 bases matching TRBD2. The V gene end was trimmed by 6 bases and the J gene end by 6 bases; junction bases not matched to a gene: 11. CDR3 length equals 17 residues. Germline V lookup: CDR1 SNHLY, CDR2 FYNNEI. CDR3 amino acids: CASRANPSGRASGELFF. The CDR3 DNA reads as TGTGCCAGCAGGGCGAATCCTAGCGGGAGGGCCTCCGGGGAGCTGTTTTTT.

V and J are TRBV2 and TRBJ1-5; 8 bases map to TRBD1. With V trimmed by 3 bases and J by 6 bases, 4 bases remained unmatched. There are 14 residues in the CDR3. Germline-derived CDR1 and CDR2 are SNHLY and FYNNEI. The CDR3 coding sequence is TGTGCCAGCAGTGAGCAGGGGGCCCCTCAGCCCCAGCATTTT. It specifies CASSEQGAPQPQHF.